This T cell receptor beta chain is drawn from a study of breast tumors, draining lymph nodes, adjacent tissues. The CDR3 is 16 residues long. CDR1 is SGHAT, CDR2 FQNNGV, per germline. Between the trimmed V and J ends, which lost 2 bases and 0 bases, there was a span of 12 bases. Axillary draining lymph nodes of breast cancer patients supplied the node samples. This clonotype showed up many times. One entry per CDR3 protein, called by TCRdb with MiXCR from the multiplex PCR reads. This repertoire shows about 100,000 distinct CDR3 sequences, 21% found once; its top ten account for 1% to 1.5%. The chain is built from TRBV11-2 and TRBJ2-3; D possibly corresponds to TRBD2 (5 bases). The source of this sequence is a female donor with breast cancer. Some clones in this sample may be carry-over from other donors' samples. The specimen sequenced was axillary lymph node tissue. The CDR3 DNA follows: TGTGCCAGCAGCTTATATGGGAGACTTAGCACAGATACGCAGTATTTT. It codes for CASSLYGRLSTDTQYF.